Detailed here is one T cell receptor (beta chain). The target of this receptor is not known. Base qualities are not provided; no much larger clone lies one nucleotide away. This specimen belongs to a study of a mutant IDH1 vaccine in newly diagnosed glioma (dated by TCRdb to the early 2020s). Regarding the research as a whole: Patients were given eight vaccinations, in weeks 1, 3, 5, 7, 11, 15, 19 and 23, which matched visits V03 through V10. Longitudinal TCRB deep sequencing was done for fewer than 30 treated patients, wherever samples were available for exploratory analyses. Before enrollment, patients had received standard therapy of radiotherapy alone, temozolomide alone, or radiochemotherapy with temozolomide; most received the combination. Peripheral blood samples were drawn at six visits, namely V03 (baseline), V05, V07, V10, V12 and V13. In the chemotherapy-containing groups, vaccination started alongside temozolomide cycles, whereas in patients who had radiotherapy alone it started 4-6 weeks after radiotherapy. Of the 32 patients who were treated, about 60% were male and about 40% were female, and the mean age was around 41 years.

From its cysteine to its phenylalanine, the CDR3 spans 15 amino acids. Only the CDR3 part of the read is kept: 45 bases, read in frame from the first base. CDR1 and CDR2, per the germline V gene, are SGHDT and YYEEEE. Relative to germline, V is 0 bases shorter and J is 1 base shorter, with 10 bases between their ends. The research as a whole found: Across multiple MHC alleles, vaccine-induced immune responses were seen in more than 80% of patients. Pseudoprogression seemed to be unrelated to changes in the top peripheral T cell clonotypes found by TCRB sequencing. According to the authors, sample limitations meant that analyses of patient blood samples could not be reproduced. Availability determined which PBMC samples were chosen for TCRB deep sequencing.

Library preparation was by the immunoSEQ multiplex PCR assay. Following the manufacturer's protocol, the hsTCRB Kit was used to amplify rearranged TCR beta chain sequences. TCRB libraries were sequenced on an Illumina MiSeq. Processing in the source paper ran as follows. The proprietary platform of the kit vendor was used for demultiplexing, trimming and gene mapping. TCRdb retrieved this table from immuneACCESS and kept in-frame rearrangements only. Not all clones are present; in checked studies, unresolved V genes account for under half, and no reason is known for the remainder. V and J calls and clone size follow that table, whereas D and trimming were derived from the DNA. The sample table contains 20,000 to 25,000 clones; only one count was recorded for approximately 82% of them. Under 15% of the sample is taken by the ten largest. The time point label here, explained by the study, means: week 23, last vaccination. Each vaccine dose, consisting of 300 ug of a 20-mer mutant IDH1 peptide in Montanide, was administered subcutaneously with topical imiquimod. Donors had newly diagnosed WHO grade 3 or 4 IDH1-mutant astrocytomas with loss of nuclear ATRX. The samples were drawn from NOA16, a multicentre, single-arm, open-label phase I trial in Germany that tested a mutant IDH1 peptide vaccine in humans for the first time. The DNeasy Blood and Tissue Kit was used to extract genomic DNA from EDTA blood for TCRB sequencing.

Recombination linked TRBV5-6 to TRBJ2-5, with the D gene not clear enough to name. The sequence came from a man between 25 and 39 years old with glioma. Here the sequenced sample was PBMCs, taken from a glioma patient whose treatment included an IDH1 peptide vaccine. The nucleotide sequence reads TGTGCCAGCAGCTTGGTTCCGGCTAGCCAAGAGACCCAGTACTTC. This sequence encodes CASSLVPASQETQYF.